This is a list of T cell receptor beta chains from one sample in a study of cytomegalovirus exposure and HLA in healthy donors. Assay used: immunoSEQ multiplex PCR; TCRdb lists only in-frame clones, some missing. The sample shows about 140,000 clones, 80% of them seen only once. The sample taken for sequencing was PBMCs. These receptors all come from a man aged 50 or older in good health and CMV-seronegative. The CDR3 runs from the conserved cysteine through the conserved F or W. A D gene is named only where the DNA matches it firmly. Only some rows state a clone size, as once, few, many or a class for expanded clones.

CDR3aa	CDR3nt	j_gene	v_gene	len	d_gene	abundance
CASSMSSNQPQHF	TGTGCCAGCAGCATGAGTAGCAATCAGCCCCAGCATTTT	TRBJ1-5	TRBV5-5	13	-	-
CASSRGKNEQYF	TGTGCCAGCAGTAGGGGGAAGAACGAGCAGTACTTC	TRBJ2-7	TRBV6-5	12	-	-
CASSLAGTVNYGYTF	TGTGCCAGCAGCTTAGCCGGGACAGTTAACTATGGCTACACCTTC	TRBJ1-2	TRBV7-2	15	TRBD1	-
CASSITQDTQYF	TGTGCCAGCAGTATTACCCAGGATACGCAGTATTTT	TRBJ2-3	TRBV7-9	12	-	-
CASSSGTSKDTQYF	TGTGCCAGCAGCTCCGGGACTAGCAAAGATACGCAGTATTTT	TRBJ2-3	TRBV6-1	14	TRBD2	-
CASSPSGNTIYF	TGTGCCAGCAGCCCTTCTGGAAACACCATATATTTT	TRBJ1-3	TRBV7-9	12	-	-
CAWSVTLRGGPQETQYF	TGTGCCTGGAGTGTAACCCTACGGGGGGGGCCCCAAGAGACCCAGTACTTC	TRBJ2-5	TRBV30	17	TRBD2	-
CASSPLAGVGQETQYF	TGCGCCAGCAGCCCCCTAGCGGGGGTCGGGCAAGAGACCCAGTACTTC	TRBJ2-5	TRBV5-1	16	TRBD2	-
CASSLLSQPQHF	TGTGCCAGCAGCTTATTAAGCCAGCCCCAGCATTTT	TRBJ1-5	TRBV7-2	12	-	-
CASTPRGGYNEQFF	TGTGCCAGCACCCCGCGCGGGGGGTACAATGAGCAGTTCTTC	TRBJ2-1	TRBV11-3	14	TRBD2	-
CASSLGGRGTEAFF	TGTGCCAGCAGCTTAGGGGGCAGGGGCACTGAAGCTTTCTTT	TRBJ1-1	TRBV5-6	14	TRBD1	-
CASSLDGAGGIYGYTF	TGTGCCAGCAGCTTGGATGGGGCAGGGGGAATCTATGGCTACACCTTC	TRBJ1-2	TRBV5-5	16	TRBD1	-
CASSLGGGLSTEAFF	TGTGCCAGCAGCTTAGGGGGGGGGCTAAGCACTGAAGCTTTCTTT	TRBJ1-1	TRBV7-9	15	-	-
CASSLGLQGPDYGYTF	TGTGCCAGCAGCTTAGGCCTGCAGGGGCCGGACTATGGCTACACCTTC	TRBJ1-2	TRBV5-4	16	-	-
CASSRFAGGSTDTQYF	TGTGCCAGCAGCCGCTTCGCGGGGGGCAGCACAGATACGCAGTATTTT	TRBJ2-3	TRBV7-9	16	TRBD2	-
CASRVQGAYYNEQFF	TGCGCCAGCAGGGTACAGGGGGCGTACTACAATGAGCAGTTCTTC	TRBJ2-1	TRBV5-1	15	TRBD1	-
CASSLLAGVTGELFF	TGTGCCAGCAGCTTACTAGCGGGAGTAACCGGGGAGCTGTTTTTT	TRBJ2-2	TRBV12-1	15	-	once